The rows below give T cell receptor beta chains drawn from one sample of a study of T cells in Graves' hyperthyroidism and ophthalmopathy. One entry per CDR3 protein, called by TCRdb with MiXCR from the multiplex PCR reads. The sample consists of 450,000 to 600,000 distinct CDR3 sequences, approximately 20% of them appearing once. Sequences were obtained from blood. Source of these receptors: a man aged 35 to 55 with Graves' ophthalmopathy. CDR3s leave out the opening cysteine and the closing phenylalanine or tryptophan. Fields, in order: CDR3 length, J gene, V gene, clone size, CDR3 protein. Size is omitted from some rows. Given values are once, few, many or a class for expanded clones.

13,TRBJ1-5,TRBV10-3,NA,AISGGRGQGQPQH
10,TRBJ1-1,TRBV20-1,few,SATSENTEAF
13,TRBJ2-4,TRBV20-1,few,SARDPQAGKNIQY
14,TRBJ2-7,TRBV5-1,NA,ASSFGVGGDSYEQY
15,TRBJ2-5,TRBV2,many,ASSEIRSGGAQETQY
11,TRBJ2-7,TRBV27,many,ASSGTSVYEQY
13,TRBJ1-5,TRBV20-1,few,SASSPRGEYQPQH
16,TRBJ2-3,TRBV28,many,ASSLCLILTRQVDTQY
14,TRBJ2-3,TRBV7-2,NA,ASSFLGGRISDTQY
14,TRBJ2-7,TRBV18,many,ASSQLPGTGVDEQY
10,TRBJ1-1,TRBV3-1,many,ASGQLNTEAF
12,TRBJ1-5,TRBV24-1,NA,ATSAGQGERPQH
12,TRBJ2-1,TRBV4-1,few,ASSPLGVRDEQF